Listed below are T cell receptor beta chains from one sample, sequenced in a study of early T cells in non-severe SARS-CoV-2 infection. TCRdb re-called the 5' RACE reads through MiXCR, storing one row per CDR3 protein. There are approximately 42,000 distinct CDR3 sequences in the sample; 6% to 6.5% occur only once, and around an eighth lies in the top ten. The sample was whole blood. These receptors were obtained from an adult who was a healthcare worker with PCR-confirmed SARS-CoV-2 infection or an uninfected control (not recorded which). Each CDR3 is given with its conserved first and last residue. D genes are given only for firm matches. The size field is filled for only some rows; it gives once, few, many or a size class.

many TRBJ2-7 TRBV20-1 - CSARAGYSYEQYF TGCAGTGCTAGAGCGGGGTACTCCTACGAGCAGTACTTC
many TRBJ2-1 TRBV20-1 TRBD1 CSAKGQPDNEQFF TGCAGTGCCAAGGGACAGCCAGACAATGAGCAGTTCTTC
many TRBJ2-1 TRBV10-2 TRBD2 CASSERGDNEQFF TGCGCCAGCAGTGAACGGGGGGACAATGAGCAGTTCTTC
many TRBJ1-1 TRBV5-1 - CASSLGGVPEAFF TGCGCCAGCAGCTTGGGTGGGGTGCCTGAAGCTTTCTTT
many TRBJ2-5 TRBV27 - CASSQRTGVQETQYF TGTGCCAGCAGTCAAAGGACGGGAGTACAAGAGACCCAGTACTTC
- TRBJ2-1 TRBV6-4 - CASSAKSSSYNEQFF TGTGCCAGCAGCGCCAAGAGTAGCTCCTACAATGAGCAGTTCTTC
few TRBJ1-1 TRBV7-9 - CASRLGQTDTEAFF TGTGCCAGCAGACTTGGACAGACGGACACTGAAGCTTTCTTT
many TRBJ2-5 TRBV11-2 - CASSLERRQGETQYF TGTGCCAGCAGCTTAGAGCGACGGCAAGGGGAGACCCAGTACTTC
- TRBJ2-3 TRBV5-6 - CASSNRQGLTDTQYF TGTGCCAGCAGCAACCGACAGGGACTCACAGATACGCAGTATTTT
- TRBJ1-5 TRBV28 - CASSSETDNQPQHF TGTGCCAGCAGTTCGGAGACAGACAATCAGCCCCAGCATTTT
few TRBJ2-2 TRBV7-6 TRBD1 CASSFSPGQATGELFF TGTGCCAGCAGCTTTTCGCCGGGACAGGCCACCGGGGAGCTGTTTTTT
- TRBJ2-5 TRBV20-1 TRBD2 CSGGGLQETQYF TGCAGTGGGGGGGGTCTCCAAGAGACCCAGTACTTC
- TRBJ1-3 TRBV11-1 - CASSLLGGAFSGNTIYF TGTGCCAGCAGCTTACTCGGAGGGGCGTTCTCTGGAAACACCATATATTTT
- TRBJ1-6 TRBV2 TRBD1 CASGKGQGNSPLHF TGTGCCAGCGGCAAGGGACAGGGTAATTCACCCCTCCACTTT
many TRBJ2-1 TRBV12-2 - CASRSLDTCSYNEQFF TGTGCAAGTCGTTCATTGGACACCTGCTCCTACAATGAGCAGTTCTTC
many TRBJ2-5 TRBV27 TRBD2 CASSPRLAGGRGETQYF TGTGCCAGCAGTCCCCGACTAGCGGGGGGGCGGGGAGAGACCCAGTACTTC
- TRBJ1-4 TRBV10-3 - CAISKEGSNEKLFF TGTGCCATCAGTAAGGAGGGGTCTAATGAAAAACTGTTTTTT
- TRBJ1-4 TRBV19 - CASSDPGRYNEKLFF TGTGCCAGTAGTGATCCGGGACGCTACAATGAAAAACTGTTTTTT
many TRBJ1-5 TRBV30 - CAGQRGNQPQHF TGTGCCGGGCAAAGGGGCAATCAGCCCCAGCATTTT
many TRBJ2-1 TRBV7-2 - CASSLGRSQYNEQFF TGTGCCAGCAGCTTAGGGCGGTCTCAGTACAATGAGCAGTTCTTC
many TRBJ1-6 TRBV20-1 - CSARPGSSYNSPLHF TGCAGTGCTAGACCGGGGAGCTCCTATAATTCACCCCTCCACTTT
few TRBJ2-7 TRBV21-1 - CASSKDGCSYEQYF TGTGCCAGCAGCAAAGACGGTTGCTCCTACGAGCAGTACTTC
many TRBJ1-5 TRBV12-3/TRBV12-4 - CASSPRQESNQPQHF TGTGCCAGCAGTCCCCGACAGGAAAGCAATCAGCCCCAGCATTTT
many TRBJ1-5 TRBV15 - CATSRDRQNSNQPQHF TGTGCCACCAGCAGAGATCGACAGAATAGCAATCAGCCCCAGCATTTT
- TRBJ2-5 TRBV20-1 TRBD2 CSADRAPGGETQYF TGCAGTGCGGACCGGGCCCCGGGAGGAGAGACCCAGTACTTC
few TRBJ2-2 TRBV6-1 - CASRAGTLDTGELFF TGTGCCAGCAGGGCCGGGACACTAGACACCGGGGAGCTGTTTTTT
- TRBJ2-3 TRBV27 - CASSETTSTDTQYF TGTGCCAGCAGCGAAACAACTAGCACAGATACGCAGTATTTT
- TRBJ2-2 TRBV7-9 - CASSLVVRENTGELFF TGTGCCAGCAGCCTTGTGGTTCGAGAGAACACCGGGGAGCTGTTTTTT
many TRBJ2-2 TRBV25-1 - CASSPEGTGNTGELFF TGTGCCAGCAGCCCCGAGGGGACGGGGAACACCGGGGAGCTGTTTTTT
many TRBJ2-3 TRBV13 TRBD2 CASSLSGLAGVGTDTQYF TGTGCCAGCAGCTTATCTGGACTAGCGGGGGTGGGCACAGATACGCAGTATTTT
many TRBJ2-5 TRBV7-6 - CASSLEYRVETQYF TGTGCCAGCAGCTTAGAATATCGCGTGGAGACCCAGTACTTC
many TRBJ2-7 TRBV12-3/TRBV12-4 TRBD1 CASSPEDRDYEQYF TGTGCCAGCAGTCCCGAGGACAGGGACTACGAGCAGTACTTC
many TRBJ1-2 TRBV21-1 - CASSKVEGRDVIGYTF TGTGCCAGCAGCAAAGTAGAGGGAAGGGACGTTATAGGCTACACCTTC
many TRBJ1-1 TRBV4-1 - CASSLLAGSHTEAFF TGCGCCAGCAGCCTTCTGGCAGGGAGTCACACTGAAGCTTTCTTT
few TRBJ2-2 TRBV10-1 TRBD1 CASSVRTGIVGELFF TGCGCCAGCAGTGTAAGGACAGGGATAGTCGGGGAGCTGTTTTTT
few TRBJ2-7 TRBV20-1 - CSANRDTSYEQYF TGCAGTGCTAACCGGGACACTAGTTACGAGCAGTACTTC
many TRBJ2-7 TRBV6-5 TRBD1 CASRAGTEAYEQYF TGTGCCAGCAGAGCCGGGACAGAAGCCTACGAGCAGTACTTC
many TRBJ1-5 TRBV4-3 - CASSQAWERDQPQHF TGCGCCAGCAGCCAAGCTTGGGAAAGGGATCAGCCCCAGCATTTT
- TRBJ1-5 TRBV6-5 TRBD1 CASRIRTGVNQPQHF TGTGCCAGCAGAATCCGGACAGGGGTCAATCAGCCCCAGCATTTT
many TRBJ1-6 TRBV7-9 - CASSLGAGGTSPLHF TGTGCCAGCAGCTTAGGAGCCGGGGGGACTTCACCCCTCCACTTT
few TRBJ1-4 TRBV24-1 - CATSRVGEKLFF TGTGCCACCAGTCGCGTTGGTGAAAAACTGTTTTTT
- TRBJ2-1 TRBV14 TRBD2 CASSQAPLAGSGQFF TGTGCCAGCAGCCAAGCACCCCTAGCGGGGTCTGGGCAGTTCTTC
many TRBJ1-5 TRBV12-3/TRBV12-4 TRBD1 CASSGQGAGQPQHF TGTGCCAGCAGTGGACAGGGGGCCGGTCAGCCCCAGCATTTT
few TRBJ2-2 TRBV7-9 TRBD1 CASSFGGQENTGELFF TGTGCCAGCAGCTTTGGAGGACAGGAGAACACCGGGGAGCTGTTTTTT
many TRBJ2-3 TRBV6-1 TRBD2 CASSGTRDTDTQYF TGTGCCAGCAGTGGGACTAGGGATACAGATACGCAGTATTTT
many TRBJ1-5 TRBV24-1 - CATSDLASNQPQHF TGTGCCACCAGTGATTTGGCGAGCAATCAGCCCCAGCATTTT
- TRBJ2-1 TRBV10-3 TRBD1 CAITHDRGNYNEQFF TGTGCCATCACTCACGACAGGGGAAACTACAATGAGCAGTTCTTC
many TRBJ1-6 TRBV12-3/TRBV12-4 - CASSFFQSPLHF TGTGCCAGCAGTTTTTTTCAGTCACCCCTCCACTTT
many TRBJ1-4 TRBV7-9 - CASSLWLMAGALGEKLFF TGTGCCAGCAGCTTATGGCTGATGGCTGGGGCCTTAGGTGAAAAACTGTTTTTT
- TRBJ1-1 TRBV4-1 - CASSQSNRADTEAFF TGCGCCAGCAGCCAGTCAAACAGGGCGGACACTGAAGCTTTCTTT
few TRBJ2-7 TRBV20-1 - CSASSGHEQYF TGCAGTGCTAGCTCGGGACACGAGCAGTACTTC
few TRBJ2-5 TRBV19 TRBD1 CASSPGTGRETQYF TGTGCCAGTAGTCCCGGGACAGGGAGAGAGACCCAGTACTTC
many TRBJ1-1 TRBV20-1 - CSANGADTEAFF TGCAGTGCTAACGGGGCAGACACTGAAGCTTTCTTT
many TRBJ2-1 TRBV20-1 - CSARVEADSMKQFF TGCAGTGCTAGAGTGGAAGCGGACTCAATGAAGCAGTTCTTC
- TRBJ1-5 TRBV5-1 - CASRGAWDQPQHF TGCGCCAGCCGTGGGGCCTGGGATCAGCCCCAGCATTTT